The subject of this entry is one TCR beta chain. Its antigen is undetermined. The data are from a study of a mutant IDH1 vaccine in newly diagnosed glioma. Background on the study: Beforehand, treatment had been radiotherapy, temozolomide, or both; the majority received both. Whole-study findings and limits: Pseudoprogression appeared unlinked to shifts in leading peripheral T cell clonotypes.

Time point given: week 5, during vaccination. Doses consisted of 300 ug of mutant IDH1 20-mer peptide each, paired with topical imiquimod. Trimming shortened V by 4 bases and J by 1 base, and 14 bases separated the two germline ends. The CDR3 consists of 15 residues. The germline V gene encodes CDR1 SGDLS and CDR2 YYNGEE. The protocol was immunoSEQ multiplex PCR, while the TCRdb copy is restricted to in-frame clones and leaves out a portion. The profile shows approximately 57,000 clones, approximately 82% of them singletons. This chain uses TRBV9 with TRBJ1-1; D is uncertain. The source of this sequence is a woman younger than 30 with glioma. Some clones in this sample may be carry-over from other donors' samples. Sequencing was performed on PBMCs, taken from a glioma patient whose treatment included an IDH1 peptide vaccine. CDR3 DNA: TGTGCCAGCAGCCACGAGGGCCTGGAGAACACTGAAGCTTTCTTT. As protein: CASSHEGLENTEAFF.